The 9 T cell receptor beta chains below come from one sample, sequenced in a study of T cells after yellow fever vaccination. In TCRdb, the 5' RACE reads were re-called with MiXCR into one record per CDR3 protein. The table has about 400,000 distinct CDR3 sequences, roughly 6.2% seen once; the top ten hold about 15%. The source was PBMCs, collected 5 days after the yellow fever booster vaccination. Every receptor here comes from a man aged 25-40 years who received the YFV17D yellow fever vaccine.

This clonotype was detected ten times or more. The chain has TRBV20-1 and TRBJ2-1; 12 nucleotides match TRBD2. The CDR3 runs 15 residues. Germline V gives CDR1 DFQATT, CDR2 SNEGSKA (reference sequence). V gave up 1 base and J gave up 8 bases; unmatched junction bases: 6. For the CDR3, the DNA is TGCAGTGCTAGAGTTTCTAGCGGGAGGGCCGATGAGCAGTTCTTC. This codes for CSARVSSGRADEQFF.

This clonotype has just a few counts. The chain recombines TRBV5-1 with TRBJ2-5; TRBD1 is a possible D gene (5 bases). V was clipped by 0 bases and J by 2 bases, with 8 bases between them. The CDR3 runs to 14 residues. In germline, CDR1 is SGHRS, CDR2 YFSETQ. The CDR3 DNA reads TGCGCCAGCAGCTTGGGACAGAGTCAAGAGACCCAGTACTTC. Its translation: CASSLGQSQETQYF.

This clonotype was counted at least ten times. This chain connects TRBV19 to TRBJ1-5; D gene unclear. V lost 4 bases and J 3 bases, leaving 10 bases between the germline ends. The CDR3 loop spans 14 amino acids. Germline lookup yields CDR1 LNHDA and CDR2 SQIVND (reference sequence). The CDR3 DNA is TGTGCCAGTAGTACGGGAGGGTTCAATCAGCCCCAGCATTTT. This translates into CASSTGGFNQPQHF. The variable domain in full, completed from reference TRBV19 and TRBJ1-5, reads DGGITQSPKYLFRKEGQNVTLSCEQNLNHDAMYWYRQDPGQGLRLIYYSQIVNDFQKGDIAEGYSVSREKKESFPLTVTSAQKNPTAFYLCASSTGGFNQPQHFGDGTRLSIL.

This chain uses TRBV20-1 with TRBJ2-2; no clear D. Between the trimmed V and J ends, which lost 6 bases and 2 bases, there was a span of 19 bases. Germline V gene lookup returns CDR1 DFQATT and CDR2 SNEGSKA (reference sequence). This CDR3 has 16 residues. The CDR3 nucleotides read TGCAGTGCCAACTTCGGACGGCGATTAAACACCGGGGAGCTGTTTTTT. This codes for CSANFGRRLNTGELFF.

At least ten counts were recorded for this clonotype. The rearrangement joins TRBV5-1 to TRBJ2-7, with D possibly TRBD2 on 6 matching bases. CDR1 is SGHRS, CDR2 YFSETQ, per germline. V lost 2 bases, J lost 0 bases, and 9 bases lay in between. The CDR3 has 14 residues. Written as DNA, the CDR3 is TGCGCCAGCAGCTTTGGCGGGGCCTCCTACGAGCAGTACTTC. This translates into CASSFGGASYEQYF.

This clonotype was detected many times. The chain combines TRBV5-1 with TRBJ2-1, with D uncertain. This CDR3 is built from 15 residues. V was shortened by 2 bases and J by 0 bases, with 9 bases between the two germline ends. CDR1 is SGHRS, CDR2 YFSETQ, per germline. DNA for the CDR3: TGCGCCAGCAGCTTTTTAGCTGCCTCCTACAATGAGCAGTTCTTC. Translated: CASSFLAASYNEQFF.

The rearrangement links TRBV29-1 to TRBJ2-1, with 12 bases lining up with TRBD2. The V segment lost 7 bases and the J segment 3 bases; nucleotides outside the gene matches: 7. The CDR3 has 15 residues. From germline, CDR1 is SQVTM and CDR2 ANQGSEA. CDR3 DNA: TGCAGCGCTAAAATGACTAGCGGGAGCTACAATGAGCAGTTCTTC. It is translated as CSAKMTSGSYNEQFF.

This clonotype was seen a few times. The chain has TRBV12-3 or TRBV12-4 and TRBJ2-5; perhaps TRBD2 as D (5 bases). The CDR3 has 13 amino acids. Trimming removed 7 bases from V and 1 base from J, with 10 bases in between. The CDR3 spells CASTGDLQETQYF. The CDR3 nucleotides read TGTGCCAGCACCGGGGATCTCCAAGAGACCCAGTACTTC.

This clonotype was recorded at least ten times. The CDR3: CASRGRGDTQYF. The CDR3 bases are TGTGCCAGCAGGGGGCGCGGGGATACGCAGTATTTT. This chain links TRBV7-9 with TRBJ2-3, with D perhaps being TRBD1 or TRBD2 (5 bases each). The germline V gene has CDR1 SEHNR and CDR2 FQNEAQ (reference sequence). V was cut by 6 bases and J by 6 bases, with 10 bases left in between. CDR3 size: 12 residues.